This T cell receptor (beta chain) was identified in a study of blood T cell repertoires in COVID-19. For the study at large: Samples came from the United States, Italy and Spain, spanning acute and convalescent COVID-19.

V was trimmed by 2 bases and J by 8 bases, leaving 18 bases between them. Per germline, CDR1 GTSNPN and CDR2 SVGIG (reference sequence). CDR3 length: 14 amino acids. Methods used by the authors: The authors estimated nucleated cell counts from reference gene primer amplification. Sequencing used immunoSEQ multiplex PCR; TCRdb keeps in-frame clones, though not all of them. V and J calls and clone size follow that table, whereas D and trimming were derived from the DNA. This table has about 280,000 clones, about nine tenths appearing once. The clonotype originates from a middle-aged woman who had recovered from COVID-19. The specimen was peripheral blood. This chain joins TRBV30 and TRBJ1-1, with a tentative D call TRBD1 (6 bases). CDR3 protein: CAWSPGQPALEAFF. The CDR3 DNA sequence: TGTGCCTGGAGTCCGGGACAACCTGCCCTAGAAGCTTTCTTT.